This record looks at one T cell receptor beta chain sequence and its context. This entry belongs to a study of shared clonotypes between healthy human individuals. Data came from immunoSEQ multiplex PCR; TCRdb stores just in-frame clones and leaves some out. The sample includes about 660,000 clones, approximately 74% of them seen just once. Germline CDR1 MNHNY, CDR2 SVGAGI (reference sequence). With 7 bases removed from V and 3 bases from J, the gap between germline ends came to 10 bases. This CDR3 contains 13 residues. The rearrangement uses TRBV6-6 and TRBJ2-1; a possible D gene is TRBD2 (5 bases). This receptor was identified in a woman aged 25-40 years in good health. The sample comprised memory CD4+ T cells sorted from blood. Subset of the sample: CD45RA-negative fraction. CDR3 bases: TGTGCCAGCATGGACGGGAACTACAATGAGCAGTTCTTC. Amino acids: CASMDGNYNEQFF.